These T cell receptor beta chains were read from a single sample in a study of T cells after posttransplantation cyclophosphamide. Method: immunoSEQ multiplex PCR; TCRdb's copy keeps in-frame clones and lacks some. The repertoire holds about 53,000 clones, with approximately 86% as singletons. Sequences were obtained from PBMCs. Receptor source: a man between 25 and 39 years old with a blood cancer, CMV-positive, and with a related stem cell donor. Each CDR3 is given with its conserved first and last residue.

v_gene	j_gene	CDR3aa
TRBV7-2	TRBJ2-1	CASSSPSGRVQFF
TRBV7-2	TRBJ2-3	CASSLNSGGTTDTQYF
TRBV30	TRBJ1-1	CAWSAGLNTEAFF
TRBV9	TRBJ2-5	CASAGESSETQYF
TRBV28	TRBJ1-1	CATTSQGAGNTEAFF
TRBV29-1	TRBJ2-7	CSVSKGAYEQYF
TRBV29-1	TRBJ2-7	CSVVLISSYEQYF
TRBV6-8	TRBJ1-2	CASSYSIHQGNYGYTF
TRBV10-3	TRBJ2-7	CAISGTGGYEQYF
TRBV7-2	TRBJ2-2	CASSAGGRGTGELFF
TRBV28	TRBJ1-4	CAGGQYEKLFF
TRBV15	TRBJ2-7	CATSREELTGGEQYF
TRBV4-2	TRBJ2-1	CASSQEREAYNEQFF
TRBV5-4	TRBJ2-7	CASSMTAPSYEQYF
TRBV4-1	TRBJ1-1	CASSQESSTLNTEAFF
TRBV6-1	TRBJ1-1	CASTRDRESGTEAFF
TRBV19	TRBJ2-3	CASSQRRGDTQYF
TRBV2	TRBJ2-1	CASSEASGHNEQFF